These 18 T cell receptor beta chains originate from one sample sequenced in a study of T cell responses to AZD1222 COVID-19 vaccine. The data were produced by immunoSEQ multiplex PCR, yet TCRdb's version contains in-frame clones alone and is incomplete. In the table there are 130,000 or so clones, approximately 94% of which are singletons. Sequenced material: peripheral blood, taken on day 0 of AZD1222 vaccination. The receptors stem from an adult in good health.

The chain joins TRBV30 to TRBJ1-2; D remains unclear. Trimming left V 0 bases short and J 6 bases short, with 11 bases between. The CDR3 sequence is 13 residues long. Per germline, CDR1 GTSNPN and CDR2 SVGIG (reference sequence). For the CDR3, the DNA is TGTGCCTGGAGTGTACTGGGATCTGATGGCTACACCTTC. Translation gives CAWSVLGSDGYTF.

This sequence joins TRBV7-2 and TRBJ2-2, with no clear D. Germline CDR1 reads SGHTA; CDR2 reads FQGNSA. CDR3 length: 15 residues. V was shortened by 3 bases and J by 2 bases, with 10 bases between the two germline ends. CDR3 sequence reads: CASSFARANTGELFF. The CDR3 coding sequence is TGTGCCAGCAGCTTCGCAAGGGCTAACACCGGGGAGCTGTTTTTT.

The V call is TRBV7-3, the J call TRBJ2-1; D possibly uses TRBD1 or TRBD2 (5 bases each). The length of the CDR3 is 13 residues. V shed 2 bases and J shed 9 bases, with 11 bases lying between them. Germline V gene sequence: CDR1 SGHTA, CDR2 FQGTGA. CDR3 in amino acids: CASSLVGTGEQFF. The CDR3 DNA follows: TGTGCCAGCAGCTTAGTGGGGACGGGTGAGCAGTTCTTC.

The V call is TRBV7-8, the J call TRBJ2-1, with TRBD2 matching over 10 bases. V trimming: 6 bases; J trimming: 14 bases; junction bases outside the gene matches: 16. Germline values: CDR1 SGHVS, CDR2 FQNEAQ. The CDR3 runs 15 residues. The CDR3 bases are TGTGCCAGCAGGCCCGGGACTAGCGCCCCTACGGGGGAGTTCTTC. Amino acids: CASRPGTSAPTGEFF.

The chain links TRBV7-6 to TRBJ1-3; tentative D call: TRBD1 (6 bases). The CDR3 consists of 15 residues. Germline lookup yields CDR1 SGHVS and CDR2 FNYEAQ. The V end lost 1 base, the J end lost 2 bases, and 9 bases lay between the germline ends. CDR3 amino acids: CASSLGTDAGNTIYF. As DNA, the CDR3 is TGTGCCAGCAGCTTAGGGACAGACGCTGGAAACACCATATATTTT.

The chain links TRBV7-6 to TRBJ2-3; 7 bases align to TRBD2. With 2 bases clipped from V and 2 bases from J, the junction kept 13 bases outside the gene matches. The CDR3 totals 18 residues. CDR1 and CDR2 (germline): SGHVS, FNYEAQ. CDR3 DNA: TGTGCCAGCAGCTTAAGGGCGGGGTCTAGCGGACCCACAGATACGCAGTATTTT. It codes for CASSLRAGSSGPTDTQYF.

The chain links TRBV4-3 to TRBJ1-5; the D is unclear. Germline V lookup: CDR1 LGHNA, CDR2 YSLEER. V lost 0 bases and J lost 2, with 8 bases in between. CDR3 length: 15 amino acids. Written as DNA, the CDR3 is TGCGCCAGCAGCCAAGATGAGCATGGCAATCAGCCCCAGCATTTT. It codes for CASSQDEHGNQPQHF.

The table lists this clone with a count of one. The chain recombines TRBV4-1 with TRBJ2-3; TRBD2 aligns across 7 bases. The CDR3 contains 18 residues. The V gene end was trimmed by 3 bases and the J gene end by 6 bases; junction bases not matched to a gene: 18. Germline assignment: CDR1 MGHRA and CDR2 YSYEKL. The CDR3 region is CASSQAGDGAGPRDTQYF. CDR3 DNA: TGCGCCAGCAGCCAGGCGGGGGATGGGGCGGGGCCCCGGGATACGCAGTATTTT.

J is TRBJ1-1 and V is TRBV12-3 or TRBV12-4; D remains unclear. The CDR3 contains 13 residues. V was pared by 2 bases and J by 4 bases, with 8 bases between. In nucleotides, the CDR3 is TGTGCCAGCAGTTTATCGGGGAGCACTGAAGCTTTCTTT. This gives the protein CASSLSGSTEAFF.

The chain joins TRBV2 to TRBJ1-2, with D unresolved. Germline V gene lookup returns CDR1 SNHLY and CDR2 FYNNEI. The ends were cut back, 7 bases at V and 2 bases at J, with 14 bases in the middle. The CDR3 sequence is 14 residues long. The CDR3 sequence is CASTAGVLNYGYTF. The DNA for the CDR3 is TGTGCCAGCACCGCCGGAGTATTAAACTATGGCTACACCTTC.

The chain uses TRBV5-1 and TRBJ1-1; possible D gene TRBD1, 6 bases. V was clipped by 4 bases and J by 4 bases, with 14 bases between them. The CDR3 has 14 amino acids. Germline assignment: CDR1 SGHRS and CDR2 YFSETQ. CDR3 nucleotides: TGCGCCAGCAGCCCAACCTTAGGGGGCACTGAAGCTTTCTTT. Protein product: CASSPTLGGTEAFF. Using reference TRBV5-1 and TRBJ1-1 for the parts outside the CDR3, the full variable domain is KAGVTQTPRYLIKTRGQQVTLSCSPISGHRSVSWYQQTPGQGLQFLFEYFSETQRNKGNFPGRFSGRQFSNSRSEMNVSTLELGDSALYLCASSPTLGGTEAFFGQGTRLTVV.

This rearrangement joins TRBV5-6 to TRBJ2-5, with 10 nucleotides matching TRBD1. This CDR3 spans 18 amino acids. Germline V gives CDR1 SGHDT, CDR2 YYEEEE. Germline trimming cut 3 bases from V and 2 bases from J; bases unmatched to any gene: 13. The CDR3 DNA is TGTGCCAGCAGCTCCGGGACAGGGGCCGTCTACTTTCAAGAGACCCAGTACTTC. This sequence encodes CASSSGTGAVYFQETQYF.

This sequence joins TRBV11-2 and TRBJ1-1; unclear D gene. The CDR3 totals 14 residues. Germline V gene sequence: CDR1 SGHAT, CDR2 FQNNGV. V was trimmed by 1 base and J by 4 bases, leaving 10 bases between them. CDR3 in DNA: TGTGCCAGCAGCTTAGTTAGCGTAGTCACTGAAGCTTTCTTT. Translated: CASSLVSVVTEAFF.

This sequence joins TRBV4-1 and TRBJ2-6, with TRBD1 matching over 12 bases. Germline V gene data show CDR1 as MGHRA and CDR2 as YSYEKL. The J segment lost 4 bases and the V segment lost 3 bases, leaving 4 bases of the junction unmatched. The CDR3 runs to 17 residues. This CDR3 reads CASSQGQGALGANVLTF. For the CDR3, the DNA is TGCGCCAGCAGCCAGGGACAGGGGGCGCTCGGGGCCAACGTCCTGACTTTC.

The chain has TRBV27 and TRBJ2-7, with D perhaps TRBD2 (6 bases). The V gene's germline CDR1 is MNHEY and CDR2 SMNVEV (reference sequence). The CDR3 totals 13 residues. V gave up 0 bases and J gave up 4 bases, with 7 bases separating them. DNA for the CDR3: TGTGCCAGCAGTTTATCCGGGGGTTACGAGCAGTACTTC. It encodes CASSLSGGYEQYF.

This clone came up once. The rearrangement joins TRBV5-6 to TRBJ2-2; no definite D call. Germline values: CDR1 SGHDT, CDR2 YYEEEE. The ends were cut back, 4 bases at V and 1 base at J, with 14 bases in the middle. The CDR3 spans 16 residues. The CDR3 nucleotides read TGTGCCAGCAGCCCTCCTTGGCCCGAGAACACCGGGGAGCTGTTTTTT. Translated, it gives CASSPPWPENTGELFF.

V gene TRBV18 combines with J gene TRBJ1-2; D may be TRBD1 (5 bases). The germline V and J ends were trimmed by 1 base and 4 bases, with 10 bases remaining between them. The CDR3 length is 14 residues. Looked up from germline, CDR1 is KGHSH and CDR2 is LQKENI. The CDR3 nucleotides read TGTGCCAGCTCACCACTTAGACAGAGCTATGGCTACACCTTC. It yields the protein CASSPLRQSYGYTF. Full variable domain (missing parts from reference TRBV18 and TRBJ1-2): NAGVMQNPRHLVRRRGQEARLRCSPMKGHSHVYWYRQLPEEGLKFMVYLQKENIIDESGMPKERFSAEFPKEGPSILRIQQVVRGDSAAYFCASSPLRQSYGYTFGSGTRLTVV.

This chain joins TRBV7-6 and TRBJ2-1, with 7 positions matching TRBD1. The trim removed 5 bases at V and 4 bases at J, leaving 8 bases unmatched. Germline CDR1 SGHVS, CDR2 FNYEAQ. The CDR3 loop spans 15 amino acids. The CDR3 is CASSLVPGQYNEQFF. For the CDR3, the DNA is TGTGCCAGCAGCCTTGTCCCGGGACAGTACAATGAGCAGTTCTTC.